This T cell receptor (beta chain) was documented in a study of cytomegalovirus exposure and HLA in healthy donors. Study-wide results and limits: The study designated around 150 TCR beta chains cytomegalovirus-associated. Rare TCR sequences dominated, though some public TCRs recurred in many donors. Data from an earlier analysis indicated that most TCR beta V segments were productive either about 87% or about 30% of the time. High sensitivity and specificity were reportedly achieved when the classifier diagnosed cytomegalovirus status.

The ends were cut back, 3 bases at V and 1 base at J, with 21 bases in the middle. The germline CDR1 and CDR2 sequences are KGHSH and LQKENI. The CDR3 runs 18 residues. Details on this clone: The antigen is undetermined.

Amplification used 60 Vbeta primers and 13 Jbeta primers. The repertoire was sequenced with immunoSEQ multiplex PCR; TCRdb's copy has only in-frame clones and lacks some. The sample lists just over 150,000 clones; 84% were seen once. The chain recombines TRBV18 with TRBJ2-5; weak D call: TRBD1 (5 bases). Sequencing was performed on PBMCs. The receptor comes from a young man in good health and CMV-seronegative. The CDR3 DNA reads TGTGCCAGCTCACCTTCAATCAGGGTCCCAGAGGCCCAAGAGACCCAGTACTTC. Protein: CASSPSIRVPEAQETQYF.